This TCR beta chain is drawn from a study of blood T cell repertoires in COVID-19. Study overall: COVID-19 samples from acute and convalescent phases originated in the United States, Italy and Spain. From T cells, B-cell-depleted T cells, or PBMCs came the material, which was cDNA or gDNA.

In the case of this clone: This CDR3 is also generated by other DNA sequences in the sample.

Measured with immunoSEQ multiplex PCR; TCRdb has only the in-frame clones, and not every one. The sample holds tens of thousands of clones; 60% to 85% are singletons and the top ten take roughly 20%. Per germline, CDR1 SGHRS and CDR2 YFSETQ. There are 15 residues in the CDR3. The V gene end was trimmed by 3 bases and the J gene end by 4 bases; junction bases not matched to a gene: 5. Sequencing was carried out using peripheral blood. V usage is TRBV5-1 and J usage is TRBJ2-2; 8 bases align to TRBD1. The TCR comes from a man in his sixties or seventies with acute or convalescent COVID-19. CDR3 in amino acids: CASSSDRASTGELFF. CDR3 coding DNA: TGCGCCAGCAGCTCGGACAGGGCGAGCACCGGGGAGCTGTTTTTT. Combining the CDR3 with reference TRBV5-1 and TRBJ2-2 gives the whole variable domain KAGVTQTPRYLIKTRGQQVTLSCSPISGHRSVSWYQQTPGQGLQFLFEYFSETQRNKGNFPGRFSGRQFSNSRSEMNVSTLELGDSALYLCASSSDRASTGELFFGEGSRLTVL.